These 30 T cell receptor beta chains were all obtained from the same sample, sequenced in a study of CD8+CD57+ T cells in acquired aplastic anemia. CD8+CD57+ cell expansion, shown by flow cytometry, had occurred in the patients selected for sequencing. According to the study, genomic DNA was the template for TCR beta VDJ and CDR3 profiling. From the reads, TCRdb called clonotypes with MiXCR, one entry per CDR3 protein. The sample lists some 160,000 distinct CDR3 sequences, less than 50% occurring once. What was sequenced was sorted CD4+, CD8+, or CD8+CD57+ T cells (not recorded which) from PBMCs. These receptors all come from a human donor with aplastic anemia.

This clonotype was seen many times. This chain links TRBV19 with TRBJ2-7; D is ambiguous. Trimming left V 4 bases short and J 6 bases short, with 19 bases between. The CDR3 sequence is 15 residues long. Germline values: CDR1 LNHDA, CDR2 SQIVND (reference sequence). The CDR3 loop is CASSTRRPPPSEQYF. The CDR3 region has the DNA TGTGCCAGTAGTACCCGACGTCCTCCCCCTTCCGAGCAGTACTTC.

In this sample, this clonotype turned up once. The genes are TRBV29-1 and TRBJ2-7; TRBD1 matches 7 bases. CDR1 and CDR2 from the germline V gene are SQVTM and ANQGSEA. The CDR3 covers 15 residues. Trimming removed 2 bases from V and 4 bases from J; junction bases left unmatched: 11. The CDR3 is CSVEKAGTALYEQYF. DNA for the CDR3: TGCAGCGTTGAAAAGGCTGGGACAGCCCTTTACGAGCAGTACTTC.

The chain employs TRBV19 and TRBJ1-3, with a possible D match to TRBD1 (6 bases). Germline CDR1 is LNHDA and CDR2 is SQIVND (reference sequence). The CDR3 runs to 18 residues. The V gene lost 4 bases and the J gene lost 0 bases, with 19 bases spanning the gap. CDR3 sequence: CASSTILGQTSSGNTIYF. CDR3 in DNA: TGTGCCAGTAGTACGATTTTAGGACAGACGAGCTCTGGAAACACCATATATTTT.

In this sample, this clonotype turned up many times. J is TRBJ1-1 and V is TRBV4-2; no reliable D call. This CDR3 has 13 amino acids. V lost 2 bases and J 4 bases, leaving 8 bases between the germline ends. Germline CDR1 reads LGHNA; CDR2 reads YNFKEQ. CDR3 sequence (DNA): TGTGCCAGCAGCCAACTACTTGGCACTGAAGCTTTCTTT. Translated, it gives CASSQLLGTEAFF.

This clonotype has a count of ten or more. The chain employs TRBV5-6 and TRBJ2-5; 15 nucleotides agree with TRBD2. Germline CDR1 is SGHDT and CDR2 is YYEEEE. J lost 5 bases, V lost 0 bases, and 8 bases had no gene match. CDR3 size: 18 residues. CDR3 sequence: CASSLGGGLAGGEETQYF. CDR3 nucleotide sequence: TGTGCCAGCAGCTTGGGGGGGGGACTAGCGGGAGGAGAGGAGACCCAGTACTTC. The full variable domain, rest sourced from reference TRBV5-6 and TRBJ2-5, is DAGVTQSPTHLIKTRGQQVTLRCSPKSGHDTVSWYQQALGQGPQFIFQYYEEEERQRGNFPDRFSGHQFPNYSSELNVNALLLGDSALYLCASSLGGGLAGGEETQYFGPGTRLLVL.

The chain couples TRBV7-9 to TRBJ2-7, with a tentative D call TRBD1 (5 bases). Germline CDR1 and CDR2: SEHNR and FQNEAQ (reference sequence). This CDR3 is built from 11 residues. V dropped 5 bases and J dropped 10 bases, with 12 bases sitting between them. For the CDR3, the DNA is TGTGCCAGCAGCACCACAGGTACCCAGTACTTC. Translating gives CASSTTGTQYF.

This clonotype appeared many times. The chain recombines TRBV6-6 with TRBJ1-1; D call uncertain. V lost 4 bases to trimming and J lost 1 base, with 13 bases between them. CDR3 size: 15 residues. The germline gives CDR1 MNHNY, CDR2 SVGAGI (reference sequence). The CDR3 spells CASSSSPRGNTEAFF. The CDR3 DNA is TGTGCCAGCAGTTCCTCCCCCCGAGGGAACACTGAAGCTTTCTTT.

The CDR3 spells CASSPGPFYGYTF. Here the CDR3 DNA reads TGTGCCAGCAGCCCGGGTCCTTTCTATGGCTACACCTTC. The gene calls are TRBV27 and TRBJ1-2; no clear D gene. The CDR3 covers 13 residues. V was clipped by 6 bases and J by 4 bases, with 12 bases between them. Germline CDR1 reads MNHEY; CDR2 reads SMNVEV (reference sequence).

This chain joins TRBV7-6 and TRBJ1-1; D gene uncertain. V was clipped by 5 bases and J by 5 bases, with 9 bases between them. Germline CDR1 is SGHVS and CDR2 is FNYEAQ. This CDR3 is built from 12 residues. CDR3 protein: CASSPLGTEAFF. CDR3 coding DNA: TGTGCCAGCAGCCCCTTAGGGACTGAAGCTTTCTTT.

The J gene is TRBJ2-1, the V gene TRBV29-1; D assignment may be TRBD1 or TRBD2 (5 bases each). In germline, CDR1 is SQVTM, CDR2 ANQGSEA. The length of the CDR3 is 16 residues. With 6 bases removed from V and 6 bases from J, the gap between germline ends came to 24 bases. The CDR3, as DNA: TGCAGCGTCCACCAAGGTCGAGGGGTGTTTGGCAATGAGCAGTTCTTC. This codes for CSVHQGRGVFGNEQFF.

This clonotype was observed a few times. One junction end does not reproduce the germline sequence, and a read error may be involved. The genes are TRBV7-7 and TRBJ1-2; the D is unclear. CDR3 size: 11 residues. CDR1 and CDR2 from the germline V gene are SSHAT and FNYEAQ (reference sequence). This CDR3 reads CASSLDSGYTF. The CDR3 coding sequence is TGTGCTAGCAGCTTAGATTCGGGCTACACCTTC.

This clonotype was counted only a few times. The rearrangement uses TRBV10-3 and TRBJ2-3; 9 nucleotides agree with TRBD2. The germline V gene encodes CDR1 ENHRY and CDR2 SYGVKD. The CDR3 runs 17 residues. J was trimmed by 2 bases and V by 0 bases; bases with no gene match: 6. CDR3 nucleotides: TGTGCCATCAGTGAGTCGTTCCCTAGCGGGGACACAGATACGCAGTATTTT. Translation gives CAISESFPSGDTDTQYF.

This clonotype occurred a few times. The chain recombines TRBV6-5 with TRBJ2-2, with unresolved D. CDR1 and CDR2 (germline): MNHEY, SVGAGI. The CDR3 spans 13 residues. Trimming took off 3 bases at V and 6 bases at J, with 8 bases between the two ends. The CDR3 coding sequence is TGTGCCAGCAGTTATAGTCCCGCCGGGGAGCTGTTTTTT. Its protein is CASSYSPAGELFF.

This clonotype was seen only a few times. The CDR3 coding sequence is TGTGCCAGCAGTCCCAGGGGAGAAGAGCAGTTCTTC. Protein sequence: CASSPRGEEQFF. J is TRBJ2-1 and V is TRBV2, with D perhaps TRBD1 (6 bases). Trimming took off 5 bases at V and 10 bases at J, with 12 bases between the two ends. Germline CDR1 SNHLY, CDR2 FYNNEI. The CDR3 sequence is 12 residues long.

The CDR3 DNA is TGTGCCACCAGTGGGCAGGGAGACGCCTACAATGAGCAGTTCTTC. Residues: CATSGQGDAYNEQFF. The chain is built from TRBV24-1 and TRBJ2-1, with D possibly being TRBD1 or TRBD2 (5 bases each). Trimming removed 5 bases from V and 2 bases from J, with 12 bases in between. The CDR3 has 15 amino acids. The V gene's germline CDR1 is KGHDR and CDR2 SFDVKD.

This clonotype was seen a handful of times. The rearrangement links TRBV15 to TRBJ2-7, with D perhaps matching TRBD1 or TRBD2 (5 bases each). V was clipped by 1 base and J by 0 bases, with 10 bases between them. CDR1 and CDR2 from the germline V gene are LNHNV and YYDKDF (reference sequence). The CDR3 is 15 residues long. The CDR3 nucleotides are TGTGCCACCAGCAGAGTGGGGGACGGCTCCTACGAGCAGTACTTC. This sequence encodes CATSRVGDGSYEQYF.

V gene TRBV10-3 combines with J gene TRBJ1-3; TRBD1 might be the D (5 bases). CDR3 size: 16 residues. Germline lookup yields CDR1 ENHRY and CDR2 SYGVKD. The ends were cut back, 11 bases at V and 0 bases at J, with 20 bases in the middle. CDR3 sequence reads: CAPSRDPLRSGNTIYF. As DNA, the CDR3 is TGTGCCCCCTCCCGGGACCCTCTTCGCTCTGGAAACACCATATATTTT.

V usage is TRBV5-1 and J usage is TRBJ2-3; possible D gene TRBD1, 6 bases. The CDR3 is 15 residues long. Deletions cut 4 bases from V and 1 base from J, with 13 bases between. Germline loops: CDR1 SGHRS, CDR2 YFSETQ. DNA of the CDR3: TGCGCCAGCAGCCAACAGGGTGGGGGCACAGATACGCAGTATTTT. Translated: CASSQQGGGTDTQYF.

The sample holds many counts of this clonotype. The chain joins TRBV11-2 to TRBJ2-1; D call uncertain. The V gene's germline CDR1 is SGHAT and CDR2 FQNNGV. This CDR3 region has 16 residues. V was cut by 0 bases and J by 6 bases, with 15 bases left in between. CDR3 in DNA: TGTGCCAGCAGCTTAGAAACGGGTCATTCTTTCAATGAGCAGTTCTTC. Amino acid sequence: CASSLETGHSFNEQFF.

Remarks on this clonotype: This may be a read error, as it is one base from a much larger clone. Since the CDR3 does not end with the conserved phenylalanine or tryptophan, this likely comes from a read error. The limits of the CDR3 on the DNA are not certain, so only TCRdb's listed CDR3 is given. The chain has TRBV6-2 or TRBV6-3 and TRBJ1-1. Including both end residues, the CDR3 is 12 amino acids long. Germline CDR1 MNHEY, CDR2 SVGEGT. CDR3 amino acids: CASSYGNQGGSS.

J is TRBJ2-3 and V is TRBV24-1; 8 nucleotides line up with TRBD2. Germline lookup yields CDR1 KGHDR and CDR2 SFDVKD. The CDR3 has 17 amino acids. V lost 10 bases, J lost 3 bases, and 17 bases stayed unmatched. CDR3 DNA: TGTGCCACTCGGGAGGGAAATGAGCAGTTACTTACAGATACGCAGTATTTT. Amino acids: CATREGNEQLLTDTQYF.

This clonotype was observed a few times. The CDR3 nucleotides are TGTGCCAGCTCCCGCAGTGATACAGGGTCCTACGAGCAGTACTTC. Translation gives CASSRSDTGSYEQYF. The chain combines TRBV18 with TRBJ2-7; a weak D match, TRBD1 (6 bases). This CDR3 is 15 amino acids long. CDR1 is KGHSH, CDR2 LQKENI, per germline. V was clipped by 6 bases and J by 1 base, with 16 bases between them.

The chain carries TRBV5-1 and TRBJ2-7, with D perhaps matching TRBD1 (7 bases). The V and J ends lost 0 bases and 7 bases respectively, with 11 bases between them. CDR1 is SGHRS and CDR2 is YFSETQ in the germline V gene. The CDR3 runs to 13 residues. This CDR3 reads CASSLVPGGEQYF. Here the CDR3 DNA reads TGCGCCAGCAGCTTGGTTCCAGGGGGGGAGCAGTACTTC.

The chain links TRBV28 to TRBJ1-5, with a possible D match to TRBD1 (6 bases). The V and J ends lost 3 bases and 0 bases respectively, with 15 bases between them. The CDR3 runs to 17 residues. The germline gives CDR1 MDHEN, CDR2 SYDVKM. CDR3 sequence (DNA): TGTGCCAGCAGTTTGATAGGGGGGGGTCATAGCAATCAGCCCCAGCATTTT. Encoded protein: CASSLIGGGHSNQPQHF.

The chain links TRBV10-3 to TRBJ2-3, with 7 bases fitting TRBD1. After removal of 0 bases from V and 5 bases from J, the junction contained 8 bases not matched to a gene. Germline V lookup: CDR1 ENHRY, CDR2 SYGVKD. The CDR3 consists of 16 residues. CDR3 region: CAISESDRVKRDTQYF. The CDR3 nucleotides are TGTGCCATCAGTGAGTCAGACAGGGTAAAGCGAGATACGCAGTATTTT.

This chain's CDR3 is CSAGTVFETQYF. The CDR3 DNA sequence: TGCAGTGCTGGGACAGTATTCGAGACCCAGTACTTC. This chain joins TRBV20-1 and TRBJ2-5; TRBD1 matches at 7 bases. Trimming took 5 bases from V and 5 from J; bases not matched to a gene: 5. The CDR3 runs 12 residues. The germline CDR1 and CDR2 sequences are DFQATT and SNEGSKA (reference sequence).

The J gene is TRBJ2-3, the V gene TRBV10-1; 10 bases agree with TRBD2. The V and J ends lost 8 bases and 4 bases, in that order; junction bases with no gene match: 12. The CDR3 is 16 residues long. Germline lookup yields CDR1 WNHNN and CDR2 SYGVQD (reference sequence). CDR3 nucleotides: TGCGCCAGCGTACTAGCGGGAACTAGGGGGGCAGATACGCAGTATTTT. This translates into CASVLAGTRGADTQYF.

The rearrangement uses TRBV9 and TRBJ2-2; D is undetermined. This CDR3 has 16 amino acids. Germline lookup yields CDR1 SGDLS and CDR2 YYNGEE. V shed 4 bases and J shed 1 base, with 14 bases lying between them. CDR3 DNA: TGTGCCAGCAGCCCTAGGATGGGCGTGAACACCGGGGAGCTGTTTTTT. This encodes CASSPRMGVNTGELFF.

The CDR3 loop reads CASVGQGESPLHF. CDR3 sequence (DNA): TGTGCCAGCGTAGGACAGGGGGAATCACCCCTCCACTTT. This rearrangement joins TRBV9 to TRBJ1-6; 10 positions agree with TRBD1. The V and J ends lost 7 bases and 10 bases, in that order; junction bases with no gene match: 5. CDR3 length: 13 amino acids. Germline CDR1 reads SGDLS; CDR2 reads YYNGEE. Supplemented by reference TRBV9 and TRBJ1-6, the full variable domain reads DSGVTQTPKHLITATGQRVTLRCSPRSGDLSVYWYQQSLDQGLQFLIQYYNGEERAKGNILERFSAQQFPDLHSELNLSSLELGDSALYFCASVGQGESPLHFGNGTRLTVT.

This clonotype was observed many times. V is TRBV5-8 and J is TRBJ2-1; perhaps TRBD1 as D (6 bases). Per the germline V gene, CDR1 is SGHTS and CDR2 is YDEGEE. The germline V and J ends were trimmed by 0 bases and 3 bases, with 7 bases remaining between them. CDR3 length: 14 amino acids. The DNA of the CDR3 is TGTGCCAGCAGCTTGGGGACAGACTACAATGAGCAGTTCTTC. Protein product: CASSLGTDYNEQFF.